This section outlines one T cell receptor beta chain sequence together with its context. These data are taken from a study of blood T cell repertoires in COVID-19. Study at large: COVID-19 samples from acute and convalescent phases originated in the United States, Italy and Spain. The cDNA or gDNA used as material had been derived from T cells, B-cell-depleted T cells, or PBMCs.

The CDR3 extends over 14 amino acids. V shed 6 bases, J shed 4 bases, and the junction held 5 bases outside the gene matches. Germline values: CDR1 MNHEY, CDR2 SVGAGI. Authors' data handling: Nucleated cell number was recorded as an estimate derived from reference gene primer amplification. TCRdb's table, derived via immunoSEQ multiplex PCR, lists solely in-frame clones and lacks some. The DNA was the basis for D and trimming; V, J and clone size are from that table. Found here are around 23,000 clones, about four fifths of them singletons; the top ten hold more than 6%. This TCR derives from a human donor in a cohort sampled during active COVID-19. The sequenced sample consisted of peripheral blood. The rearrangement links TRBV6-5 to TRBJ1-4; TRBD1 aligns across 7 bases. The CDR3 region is CASRGRGYNEKLFF. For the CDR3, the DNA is TGTGCCAGCAGGGGCAGGGGGTATAATGAAAAACTGTTTTTT.